The rows below give T cell receptor beta chains drawn from one sample of a study of shared clonotypes between healthy human individuals. Measured with immunoSEQ multiplex PCR; TCRdb has only the in-frame clones, and not every one. The sample carries about 1.1 million clones, approximately 75% recorded once. The sequenced material came from memory CD4+ T cells from PBMCs. These receptors originate from a man aged 18 to 29 in good health. Some clones in this sample may be carry-over from other donors' samples. Both conserved end residues are part of each CDR3. The D gene is left open where the match is weak. Clone size is shown for a subset of rows, as once, few, many or a class of expanded clone.

-	TRBV5-1	TRBJ2-1	-	TGCGCCAGCAGTAGGGACTCCTACAATGAGCAGTTCTTC	CASSRDSYNEQFF
-	TRBV28	TRBJ2-1	-	TGTGCCAGCAGTGGACAGGTTGGGAGGGACAATGAGCAGTTCTTC	CASSGQVGRDNEQFF
-	TRBV30	TRBJ1-1	-	TGTGCCTGGACCCACGGGGGGGACACTGAAGCTTTCTTT	CAWTHGGDTEAFF
-	TRBV2	TRBJ1-3	-	TGTGCCAGCAGTGCAGACCAGGGGCCTTTCTCTGGAAACACCATATATTTT	CASSADQGPFSGNTIYF
-	TRBV9	TRBJ1-3	-	TGTGCCAGCAGCGTTTTTGTCCGGGACACCATATATTTT	CASSVFVRDTIYF
TRBD2	TRBV6-1	TRBJ2-7	few	TGTGCCAGCAGTGGGACTAGCGGGAGCTCCTACGAGCAGTACTTC	CASSGTSGSSYEQYF
-	TRBV5-4	TRBJ2-4	-	TGTGCCAGCAGCCAAGGGGATAGGGGGGAGGGAGACATTCAGTACTTC	CASSQGDRGEGDIQYF
-	TRBV6-6	TRBJ2-7	-	TGTGCCAGCAGATCTCTAGGAGGCTCCTACGAGCAGTACTTC	CASRSLGGSYEQYF
TRBD2	TRBV27	TRBJ2-7	-	TGTGCCAGCAGTATGACTAGCGGGAGGGGTTACGAGCAGTACTTC	CASSMTSGRGYEQYF
TRBD2	TRBV7-9	TRBJ2-5	-	TGTGCCAGCAGCTTGACTAGCGGTCGGGGAGAGACCCAGTACTTC	CASSLTSGRGETQYF
-	TRBV5-1	TRBJ2-7	-	TGCGCCAGCAGCCCCTGGACAGACTACGAGCAGTACTTC	CASSPWTDYEQYF
TRBD1	TRBV5-5	TRBJ1-1	-	TGTGCCAGCAGCCCGGACAGGGGCACTGAAGCTTTCTTT	CASSPDRGTEAFF
-	TRBV5-4	TRBJ2-5	-	TGTGCCAGCAGCTTGCAAGTGACACAAGAGACCCAGTACTTC	CASSLQVTQETQYF
TRBD2	TRBV15	TRBJ2-3	-	TGTGCCACCAGCAGCCAAATAGCGGGACGAGCGTTGGATACGCAGTATTTT	CATSSQIAGRALDTQYF
-	TRBV2	TRBJ2-7	-	TGTGCCAGCAGGAGGGACGGCTTCTCCTACGAGCAGTACTTC	CASRRDGFSYEQYF
TRBD1	TRBV11-3	TRBJ2-1	-	TGTGCCAGCAGCGCCCGACAGGGTTCCTACAATGAGCAGTTCTTC	CASSARQGSYNEQFF
TRBD2	TRBV5-1	TRBJ2-5	once	TGCGCCAGCAGCTCCGGACTAGCGGAAGAGACCCAGTACTTC	CASSSGLAEETQYF
-	TRBV7-2	TRBJ2-7	-	TGTGCCAGCAGCTTAGGAGAGGGGCTGGGTAGCTCCTACGAGCAGTACTTC	CASSLGEGLGSSYEQYF
-	TRBV28	TRBJ1-2	-	TGTGCCAGCAGCGGCTCTAACTATGGCTACACCTTC	CASSGSNYGYTF
TRBD1	TRBV28	TRBJ2-1	-	TGTGCCAGCAGAGGTCCGAAAACAGGGGGCAATGAGCAGTTCTTC	CASRGPKTGGNEQFF
TRBD1	TRBV5-1	TRBJ2-7	-	TGCGCCAGCAGCCGAAGGGGAGGACAGGGGGCAGGTGAGCAGTACTTC	CASSRRGGQGAGEQYF
-	TRBV14	TRBJ2-7	many	TGTGCCAGCAGCCAAGGCCTTCCGTGGATGTCAGCTCCCTACGAGCAGTACTTC	CASSQGLPWMSAPYEQYF
TRBD2	TRBV6-6	TRBJ2-1	once	TGTGCCAGCAGCTCAAGCGGGAGTTCCTACAATGAGCAGTTCTTC	CASSSSGSSYNEQFF
-	TRBV5-1	TRBJ2-7	-	TGCGCCAGCAGCTCTGGACAGCTGGCTCGGGAGCAGTACTTC	CASSSGQLAREQYF
-	TRBV5-1	TRBJ2-2	-	TGCGCCAGCAGCTTGGAGGGAGGCCCCGGGGAGCTGTTTTTT	CASSLEGGPGELFF
-	TRBV28	TRBJ1-5	-	TGTGCCAGCAGTTTATTAAACAGGGTCGGTCAGCCCCAGCATTTT	CASSLLNRVGQPQHF
-	TRBV2	TRBJ1-2	-	TGTGCCAGCAGTGATCCCAGGGGTGAGGGCTACACCTTC	CASSDPRGEGYTF
TRBD2	TRBV28	TRBJ2-7	-	TGTGCCAGCAGTCTACCCCTGGTCTCTACTAGCGGCACATCCTACGAGCAGTACTTC	CASSLPLVSTSGTSYEQYF
-	TRBV7-9	TRBJ1-1	-	TGTACCAGCAGCTTAGAAAGCAACACTGAAGCTTTCTTT	CTSSLESNTEAFF
TRBD1	TRBV27	TRBJ2-7	-	TGTGCCAGCAGCCCAGCCCCGGGACAGGGTCATTACGAGCAGTACTTC	CASSPAPGQGHYEQYF
-	TRBV15	TRBJ1-2	-	TGTGCCACCAGCAGAGTTAAAGACGCCTATGGCTACACCTTC	CATSRVKDAYGYTF
TRBD1	TRBV9	TRBJ1-5	-	TGTGCCAGCAGCGCCGACAGGGGGCTGAGTCAGCCCCAGCATTTT	CASSADRGLSQPQHF
TRBD2	TRBV28	TRBJ2-1	few	TGTGCCAGCAGCCCGAAGGGACTAGCGGCCATCTTC	CASSPKGLAAIF
TRBD2	TRBV7-9	TRBJ2-3	-	TGTGCCAGCAGCTTAGGAGCAGCGGGAGTTCCCACAGATACGCAGTATTTT	CASSLGAAGVPTDTQYF
TRBD2	TRBV19	TRBJ2-1	few	TGTGCCAGTAGTATTCCCCAGGGCGGGAGTAACAATGAGCAGTTCTTC	CASSIPQGGSNNEQFF
TRBD1	TRBV28	TRBJ2-7	-	TGTGCCAGCAGCCCGACAGGGGGGTTATCGTACGAGCAGTACTTC	CASSPTGGLSYEQYF
TRBD1	TRBV5-6	TRBJ1-2	-	TGTGCCAGCAGCGCAAGGGACAGGGGTATTTGGGGCTACACCTTC	CASSARDRGIWGYTF
TRBD2	TRBV5-5	TRBJ2-7	-	TGTGCCAGCAGCTCTAGCGGGAGGGTCTACGAGCAGTACTTC	CASSSSGRVYEQYF
-	TRBV29-1	TRBJ1-4	many	TGCAGCGTTACCGGGGGCGGCGAAAAACTGTTTTTT	CSVTGGGEKLFF
TRBD2	TRBV23-1	TRBJ2-3	-	TGCGCCAGCGGGCAAATAGCGGGAGGGTGCACAGATACGCAGTATTTT	CASGQIAGGCTDTQYF
-	TRBV7-3	TRBJ2-2	-	TGTGCCAGCAGCTCCGGTGGGACGACGAACACCGGGGAGCTGTTTTTT	CASSSGGTTNTGELFF
-	TRBV7-9	TRBJ1-1	-	TGTGCCAGCAGCTCACCCACCGGCACTGAAGCTTTCTTT	CASSSPTGTEAFF
-	TRBV29-1	TRBJ1-2	once	TGCAGCGTTCAGACCGAGGGGGGAGGCTACACCTTC	CSVQTEGGGYTF
TRBD1	TRBV30	TRBJ2-7	once	TGTGCCTGGAGTTTGGGACAGGGGGCGGTTTACGAGCAGTACTTC	CAWSLGQGAVYEQYF
-	TRBV30	TRBJ1-1	-	TGTGCCTGGAGTCCAGGGACCTGGGGGACTGAAGCTTTCTTT	CAWSPGTWGTEAFF
-	TRBV5-1	TRBJ1-4	few	TGCGCCAGCAGCTTCGGACAAAGCGAAAAACTGTTTTTT	CASSFGQSEKLFF